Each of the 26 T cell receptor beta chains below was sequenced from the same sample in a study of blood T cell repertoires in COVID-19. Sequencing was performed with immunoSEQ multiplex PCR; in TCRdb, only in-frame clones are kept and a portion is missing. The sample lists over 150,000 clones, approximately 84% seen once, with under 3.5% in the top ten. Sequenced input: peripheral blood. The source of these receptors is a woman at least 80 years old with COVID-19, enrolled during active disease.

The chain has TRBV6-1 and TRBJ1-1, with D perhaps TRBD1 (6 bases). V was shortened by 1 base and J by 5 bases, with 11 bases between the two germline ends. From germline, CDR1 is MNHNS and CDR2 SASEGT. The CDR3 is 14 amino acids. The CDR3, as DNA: TGTGCCAGCAGTGAAGAACAGGGAATTACTGAAGCTTTCTTT. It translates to CASSEEQGITEAFF.

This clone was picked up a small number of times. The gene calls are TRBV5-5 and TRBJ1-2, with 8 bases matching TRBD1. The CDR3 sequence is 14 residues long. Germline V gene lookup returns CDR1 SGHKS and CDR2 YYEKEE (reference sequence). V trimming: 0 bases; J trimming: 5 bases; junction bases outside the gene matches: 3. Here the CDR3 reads CASSLAQGAYGYTF. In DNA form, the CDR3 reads TGTGCCAGCAGCTTGGCCCAGGGGGCGTATGGCTACACCTTC.

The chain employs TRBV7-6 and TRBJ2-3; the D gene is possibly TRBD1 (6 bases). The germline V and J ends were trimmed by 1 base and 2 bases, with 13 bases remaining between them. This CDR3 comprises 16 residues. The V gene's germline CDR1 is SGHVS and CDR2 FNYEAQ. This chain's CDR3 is CASSLGKGDNTDTQYF. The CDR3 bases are TGTGCCAGCAGCTTAGGGAAGGGGGACAACACAGATACGCAGTATTTT.

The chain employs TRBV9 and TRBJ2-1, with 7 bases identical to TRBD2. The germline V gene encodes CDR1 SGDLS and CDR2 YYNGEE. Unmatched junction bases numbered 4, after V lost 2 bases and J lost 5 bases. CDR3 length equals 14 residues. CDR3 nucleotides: TGTGCCAGCAGCGTCCGGGACTATAACAATGAGCAGTTCTTC. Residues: CASSVRDYNNEQFF.

The CDR3 DNA sequence: TGTGCCAGCCGACCGGGACTATGGACAGATACGCAGTATTTT. It translates to CASRPGLWTDTQYF. The rearrangement uses TRBV19 and TRBJ2-3, with 7 bases identical to TRBD2. V gave up 9 bases and J gave up 3 bases; unmatched junction bases: 9. This CDR3 comprises 14 residues. Germline values: CDR1 LNHDA, CDR2 SQIVND (reference sequence).

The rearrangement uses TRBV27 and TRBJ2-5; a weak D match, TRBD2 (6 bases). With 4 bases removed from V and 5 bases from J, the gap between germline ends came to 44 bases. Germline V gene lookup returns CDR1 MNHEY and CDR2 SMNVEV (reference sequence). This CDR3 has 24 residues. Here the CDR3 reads CASSWVIVPPRAPSVLAREETQYF. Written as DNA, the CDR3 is TGTGCCAGCAGTTGGGTGATCGTCCCCCCACGAGCCCCTTCGGTACTAGCTAGAGAGGAGACCCAGTACTTC.

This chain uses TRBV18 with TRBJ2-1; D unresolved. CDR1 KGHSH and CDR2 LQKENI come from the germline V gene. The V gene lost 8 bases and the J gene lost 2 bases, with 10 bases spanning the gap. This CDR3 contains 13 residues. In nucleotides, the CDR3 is TGTGCCAGCGGCACAACAGCCTACAATGAGCAGTTCTTC. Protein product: CASGTTAYNEQFF.

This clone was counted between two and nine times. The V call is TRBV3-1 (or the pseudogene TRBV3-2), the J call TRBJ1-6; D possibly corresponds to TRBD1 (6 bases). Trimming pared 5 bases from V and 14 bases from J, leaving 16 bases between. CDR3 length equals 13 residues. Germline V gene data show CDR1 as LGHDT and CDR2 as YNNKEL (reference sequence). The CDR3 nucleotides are TGTGCCAGCAGCGCCCGGGGGGGGCCAACCCTCCACTTT. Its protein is CASSARGGPTLHF.

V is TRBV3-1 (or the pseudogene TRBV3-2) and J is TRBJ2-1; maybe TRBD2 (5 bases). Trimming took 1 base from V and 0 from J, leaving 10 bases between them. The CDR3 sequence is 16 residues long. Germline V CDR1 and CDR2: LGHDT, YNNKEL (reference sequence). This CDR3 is CASSQGPGSSYNEQFF. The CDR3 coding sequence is TGTGCCAGCAGCCAAGGTCCGGGGAGCTCCTACAATGAGCAGTTCTTC.

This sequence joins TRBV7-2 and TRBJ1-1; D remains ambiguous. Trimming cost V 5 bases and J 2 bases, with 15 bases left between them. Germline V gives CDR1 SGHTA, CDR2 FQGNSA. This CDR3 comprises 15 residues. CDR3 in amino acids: CASSPYRSTNTEAFF. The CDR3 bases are TGTGCCAGCAGCCCGTACAGATCAACTAACACTGAAGCTTTCTTT.

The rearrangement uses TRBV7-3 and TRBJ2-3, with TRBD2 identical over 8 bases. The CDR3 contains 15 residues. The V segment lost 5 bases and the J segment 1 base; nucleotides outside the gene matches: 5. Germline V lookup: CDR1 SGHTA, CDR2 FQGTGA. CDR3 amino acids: CASSTPGGGTDTQYF. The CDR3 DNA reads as TGTGCCAGCAGCACCCCGGGGGGGGGCACAGATACGCAGTATTTT. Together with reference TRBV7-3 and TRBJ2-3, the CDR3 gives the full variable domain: GAGVSQTPSNKVTEKGKYVELRCDPISGHTALYWYRQSLGQGPEFLIYFQGTGAADDSGLPNDRFFAVRPEGSVSTLKIQRTERGDSAVYLCASSTPGGGTDTQYFGPGTRLTVL.

CDR3 loop: CASTRTGTNEKLFF. The CDR3 nucleotides read TGCGCCAGCACCCGGACAGGGACTAATGAAAAACTGTTTTTT. The J gene is TRBJ1-4, the V gene TRBV5-1; 8 bases line up with TRBD1. This CDR3 is 14 amino acids long. CDR1 SGHRS and CDR2 YFSETQ come from the germline V gene. The ends lost 6 bases at V and 2 bases at J; junction bases unmatched: 3.

The CDR3 protein is CASSVSVRGTFTYEQYF. The CDR3 DNA sequence: TGTGCCAGCAGTGTCTCGGTGCGGGGGACTTTTACCTACGAGCAGTACTTC. The chain employs TRBV2 and TRBJ2-7, with TRBD2 matching 7 bases. Germline V gene data show CDR1 as SNHLY and CDR2 as FYNNEI. The CDR3 extends over 17 amino acids. Trimming took 4 bases from V and 2 from J; bases not matched to a gene: 14.

The CDR3 reads CASSGTVPSYEQYF. The CDR3 DNA reads as TGCGCCAGCAGCGGTACAGTGCCCTCCTACGAGCAGTACTTC. This chain connects TRBV10-2 to TRBJ2-7; no clear D gene. CDR1 is WSHSY and CDR2 is SAAADI in the germline V gene. Between the trimmed V and J ends, which lost 6 bases and 0 bases, there was a span of 12 bases. This CDR3 is built from 14 residues.

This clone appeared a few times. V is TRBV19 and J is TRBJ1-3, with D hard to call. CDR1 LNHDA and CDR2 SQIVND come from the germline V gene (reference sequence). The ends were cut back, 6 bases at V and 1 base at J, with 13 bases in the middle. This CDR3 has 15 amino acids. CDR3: CASSNLAGSGNTIYF. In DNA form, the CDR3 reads TGTGCCAGTAGCAATCTGGCTGGTTCTGGAAACACCATATATTTT.

This CDR3 reads CASTPRDRIYTF. CDR3 DNA sequence: TGTGCCAGCACCCCGAGGGACAGGATCTACACCTTC. This rearrangement joins TRBV6-5 to TRBJ1-2; TRBD1 agrees at 8 bases. The CDR3 sequence is 12 residues long. In germline, CDR1 is MNHEY, CDR2 SVGAGI. V dropped 7 bases and J dropped 10; count of bases not matched to a gene: 8.

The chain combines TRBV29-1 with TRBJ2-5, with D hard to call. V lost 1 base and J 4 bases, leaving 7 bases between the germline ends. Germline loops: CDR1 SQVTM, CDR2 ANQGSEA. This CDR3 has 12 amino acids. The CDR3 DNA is TGCAGCGTTGAAGGGAGTGTAGAGACCCAGTACTTC. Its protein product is CSVEGSVETQYF.

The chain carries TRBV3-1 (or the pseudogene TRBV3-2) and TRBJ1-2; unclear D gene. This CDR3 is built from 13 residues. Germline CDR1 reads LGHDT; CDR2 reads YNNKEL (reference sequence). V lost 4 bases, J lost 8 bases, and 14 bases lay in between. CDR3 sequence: CASSPVGREGYTF. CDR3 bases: TGTGCCAGCAGCCCGGTGGGGAGGGAAGGCTACACCTTC.

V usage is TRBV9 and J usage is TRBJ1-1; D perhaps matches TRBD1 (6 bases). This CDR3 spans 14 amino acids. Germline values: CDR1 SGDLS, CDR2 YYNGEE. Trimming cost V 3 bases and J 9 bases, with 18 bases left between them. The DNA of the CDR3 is TGTGCCAGCAGCGGCGGGGGGGCGCTGAGTAAAGCTTTCTTT. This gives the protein CASSGGGALSKAFF.

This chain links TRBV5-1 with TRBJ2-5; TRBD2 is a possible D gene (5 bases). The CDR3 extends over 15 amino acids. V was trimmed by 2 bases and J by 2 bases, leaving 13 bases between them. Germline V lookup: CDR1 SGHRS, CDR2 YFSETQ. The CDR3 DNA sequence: TGCGCCAGCAGCTTTCTAGCTCAAGCTCAAGAGACCCAGTACTTC. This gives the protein CASSFLAQAQETQYF.

The CDR3 protein is CAGGTGYGYTF. The CDR3 bases are TGTGCGGGGGGTACCGGCTATGGCTACACCTTC. The rearrangement uses TRBV30 and TRBJ1-2; tentatively, D is TRBD1 (5 bases). The CDR3 is 11 amino acids. CDR1 is GTSNPN, CDR2 SVGIG, per germline (reference sequence).

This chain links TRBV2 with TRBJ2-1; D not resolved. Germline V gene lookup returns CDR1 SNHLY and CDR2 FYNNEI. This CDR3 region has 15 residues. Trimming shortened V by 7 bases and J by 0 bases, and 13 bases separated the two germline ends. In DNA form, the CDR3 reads TGTGCCAGCACCGTAAGGCCTAGCTCCTACAATGAGCAGTTCTTC. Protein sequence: CASTVRPSSYNEQFF.

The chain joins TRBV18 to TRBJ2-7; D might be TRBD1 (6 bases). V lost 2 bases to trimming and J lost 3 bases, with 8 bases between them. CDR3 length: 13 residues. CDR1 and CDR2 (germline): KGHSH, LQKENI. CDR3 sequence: CASSPAQGYEQYF. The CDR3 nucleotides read TGTGCCAGCTCACCAGCACAGGGCTACGAGCAGTACTTC.

The CDR3: CASSQRDRLYEQYF. In DNA, the CDR3 is TGTGCCAGCAGCCAACGCGACAGGCTCTACGAGCAGTACTTC. The chain couples TRBV3-1 (or the pseudogene TRBV3-2) to TRBJ2-7, with a weak D call TRBD1 (6 bases). Germline assignment: CDR1 LGHDT and CDR2 YNNKEL (reference sequence). This CDR3 is built from 14 residues. Trimming removed 2 bases from V and 3 bases from J, with 11 bases in between.

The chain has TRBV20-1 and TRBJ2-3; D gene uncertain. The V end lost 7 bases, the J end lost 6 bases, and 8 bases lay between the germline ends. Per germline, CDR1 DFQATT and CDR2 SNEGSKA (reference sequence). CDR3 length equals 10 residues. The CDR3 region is CSGTYDTQYF. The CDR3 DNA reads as TGCAGTGGAACCTATGATACGCAGTATTTT.

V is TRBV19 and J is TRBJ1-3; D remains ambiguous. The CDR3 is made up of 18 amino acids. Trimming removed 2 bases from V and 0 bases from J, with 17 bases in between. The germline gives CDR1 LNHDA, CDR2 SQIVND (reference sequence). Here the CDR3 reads CASSITRERRISGNTIYF. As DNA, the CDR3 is TGTGCCAGTAGTATAACTCGGGAACGCAGGATCTCTGGAAACACCATATATTTT.